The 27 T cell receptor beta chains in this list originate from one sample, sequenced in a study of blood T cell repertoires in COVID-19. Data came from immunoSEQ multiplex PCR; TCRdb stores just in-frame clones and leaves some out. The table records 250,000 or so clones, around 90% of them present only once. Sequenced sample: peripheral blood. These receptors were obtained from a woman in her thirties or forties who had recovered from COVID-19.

The CDR3 reads CASSLSGAGNYGYTF. The CDR3 region has the DNA TGTGCCAGCAGTTTATCTGGTGCAGGGAACTATGGCTACACCTTC. The chain joins TRBV27 to TRBJ1-2; possible D gene TRBD1, 5 bases. Germline CDR1 and CDR2: MNHEY and SMNVEV (reference sequence). V was trimmed by 0 bases and J by 2 bases, leaving 10 bases between them. This CDR3 has 15 amino acids.

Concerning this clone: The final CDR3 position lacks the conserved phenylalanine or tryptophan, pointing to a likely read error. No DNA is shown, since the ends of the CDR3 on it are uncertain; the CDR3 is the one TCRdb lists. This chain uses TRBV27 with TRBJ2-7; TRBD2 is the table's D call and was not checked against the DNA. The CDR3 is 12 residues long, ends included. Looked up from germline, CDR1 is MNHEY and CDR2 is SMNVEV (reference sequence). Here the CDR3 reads CASKGLAGTQAL.

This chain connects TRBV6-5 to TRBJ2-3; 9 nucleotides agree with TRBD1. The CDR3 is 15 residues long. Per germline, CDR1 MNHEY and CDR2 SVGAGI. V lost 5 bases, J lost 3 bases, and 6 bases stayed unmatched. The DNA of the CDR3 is TGTGCCAGCAGTCAACAGGGGGCGTCAACAGATACGCAGTATTTT. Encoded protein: CASSQQGASTDTQYF.

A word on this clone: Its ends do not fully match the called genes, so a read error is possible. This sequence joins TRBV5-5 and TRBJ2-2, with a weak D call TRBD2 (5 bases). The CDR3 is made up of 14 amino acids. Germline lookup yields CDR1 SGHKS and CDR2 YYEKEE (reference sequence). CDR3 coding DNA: TGTGCCACCAGCCGCGGCGACCGGGGCGGGGAGCTGTTTTTT. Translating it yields CATSRGDRGGELFF. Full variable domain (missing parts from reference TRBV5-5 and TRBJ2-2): DAGVTQSPTHLIKTRGQQVTLRCSPISGHKSVSWYQQVLGQGPQFIFQYYEKEERGRGNFPDRFSARQFPNYSSELNVNALLLGDSALYLCATSRGDRGGELFFGEGSRLTVL.

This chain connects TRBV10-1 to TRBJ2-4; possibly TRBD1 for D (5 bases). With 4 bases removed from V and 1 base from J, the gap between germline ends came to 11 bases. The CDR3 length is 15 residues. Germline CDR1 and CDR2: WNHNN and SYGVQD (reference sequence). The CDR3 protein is CASSAGGAAKNIQYF. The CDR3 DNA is TGCGCCAGCAGTGCCGGTGGGGCGGCCAAAAACATTCAGTACTTC.

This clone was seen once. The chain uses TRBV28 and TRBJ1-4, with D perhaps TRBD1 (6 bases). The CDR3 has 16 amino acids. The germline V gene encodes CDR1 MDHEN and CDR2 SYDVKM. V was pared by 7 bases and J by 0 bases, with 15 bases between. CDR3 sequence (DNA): TGTGCCAGCACCCCTGGGGGGGCTGCAACTAATGAAAAACTGTTTTTT. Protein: CASTPGGAATNEKLFF.

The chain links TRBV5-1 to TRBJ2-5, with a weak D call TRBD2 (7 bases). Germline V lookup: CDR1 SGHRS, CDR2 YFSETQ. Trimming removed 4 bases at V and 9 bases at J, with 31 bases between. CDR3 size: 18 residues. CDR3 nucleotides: TGCGCCAGCAGCCCCGGCCCCCGGGGGGCGGGAACCCTTGGGGCCCAGTACTTC. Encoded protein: CASSPGPRGAGTLGAQYF.

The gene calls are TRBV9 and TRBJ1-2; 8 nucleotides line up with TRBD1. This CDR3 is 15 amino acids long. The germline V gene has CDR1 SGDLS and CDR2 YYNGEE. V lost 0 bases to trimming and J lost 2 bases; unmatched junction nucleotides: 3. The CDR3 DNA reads TGTGCCAGCAGCGTAGGGACAGGGCCAAACTATGGCTACACCTTC. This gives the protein CASSVGTGPNYGYTF.

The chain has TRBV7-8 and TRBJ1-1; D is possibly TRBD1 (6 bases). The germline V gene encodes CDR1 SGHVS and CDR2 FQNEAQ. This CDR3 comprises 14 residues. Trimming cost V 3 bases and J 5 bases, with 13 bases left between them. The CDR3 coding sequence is TGTGCCAGCAGCTTCGAGGGGGGGAGGACTGAAGCTTTCTTT. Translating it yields CASSFEGGRTEAFF.

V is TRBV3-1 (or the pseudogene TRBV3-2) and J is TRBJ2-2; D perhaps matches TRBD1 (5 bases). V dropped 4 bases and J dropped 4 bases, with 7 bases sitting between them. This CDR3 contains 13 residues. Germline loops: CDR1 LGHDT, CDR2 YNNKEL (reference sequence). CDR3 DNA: TGTGCCAGCAGCCCTCAGGGCACCGGGGAGCTGTTTTTT. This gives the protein CASSPQGTGELFF.

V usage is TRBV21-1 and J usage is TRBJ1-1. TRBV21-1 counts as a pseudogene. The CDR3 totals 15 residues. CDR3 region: CASSPAGSEGAEAFF. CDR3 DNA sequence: TGTGCCAGCTCCCCCGCGGGCTCCGAAGGCGCTGAAGCTTTCTTT.

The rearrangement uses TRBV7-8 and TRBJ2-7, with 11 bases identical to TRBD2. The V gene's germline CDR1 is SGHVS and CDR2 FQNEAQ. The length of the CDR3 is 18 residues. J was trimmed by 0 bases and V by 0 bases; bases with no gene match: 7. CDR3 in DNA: TGTGCCAGCAGCTTAGCCCCTAGCGGGAGGCCCCTCTCCTACGAGCAGTACTTC. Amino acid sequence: CASSLAPSGRPLSYEQYF.

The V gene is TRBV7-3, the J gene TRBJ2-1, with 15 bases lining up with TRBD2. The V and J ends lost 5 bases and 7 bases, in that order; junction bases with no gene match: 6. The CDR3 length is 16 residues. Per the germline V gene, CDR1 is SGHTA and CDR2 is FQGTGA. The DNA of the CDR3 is TGTGCCAGCAGCCCGCGGACTAGCGGGAGGGGGAATGAGCAGTTCTTC. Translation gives CASSPRTSGRGNEQFF.

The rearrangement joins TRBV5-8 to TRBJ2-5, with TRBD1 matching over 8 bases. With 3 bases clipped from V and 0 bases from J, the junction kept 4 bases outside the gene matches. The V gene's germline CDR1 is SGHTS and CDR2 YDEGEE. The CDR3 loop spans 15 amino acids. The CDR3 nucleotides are TGTGCCAGCAGCTCCCGGACAGGGTACCAAGAGACCCAGTACTTC. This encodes CASSSRTGYQETQYF. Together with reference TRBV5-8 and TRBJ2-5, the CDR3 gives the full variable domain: EAGVTQSPTHLIKTRGQQATLRCSPISGHTSVYWYQQALGLGLQFLLWYDEGEERNRGNFPPRFSGRQFPNYSSELNVNALELEDSALYLCASSSRTGYQETQYFGPGTRLLVL.

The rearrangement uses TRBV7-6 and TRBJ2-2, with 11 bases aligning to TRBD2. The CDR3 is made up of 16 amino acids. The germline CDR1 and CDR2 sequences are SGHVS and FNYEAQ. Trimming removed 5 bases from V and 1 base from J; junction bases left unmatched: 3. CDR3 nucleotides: TGTGCCAGCAGCCCCCTAGCGGGGGGGAACACCGGGGAGCTGTTTTTT. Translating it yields CASSPLAGGNTGELFF.

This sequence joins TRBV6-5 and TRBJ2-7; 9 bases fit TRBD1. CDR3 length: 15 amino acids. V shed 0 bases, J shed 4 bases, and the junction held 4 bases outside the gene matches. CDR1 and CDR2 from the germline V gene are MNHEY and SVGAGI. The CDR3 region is CASSYSRDRVYEQYF. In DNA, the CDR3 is TGTGCCAGCAGTTACTCCCGGGACAGGGTATACGAGCAGTACTTC.

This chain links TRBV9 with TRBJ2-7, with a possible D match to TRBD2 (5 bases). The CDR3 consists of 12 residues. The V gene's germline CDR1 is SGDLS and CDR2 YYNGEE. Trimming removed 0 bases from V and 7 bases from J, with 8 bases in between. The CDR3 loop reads CASSVDPGEQYF. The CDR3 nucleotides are TGTGCCAGCAGCGTAGATCCGGGGGAGCAGTACTTC. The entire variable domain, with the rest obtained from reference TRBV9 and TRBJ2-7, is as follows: DSGVTQTPKHLITATGQRVTLRCSPRSGDLSVYWYQQSLDQGLQFLIQYYNGEERAKGNILERFSAQQFPDLHSELNLSSLELGDSALYFCASSVDPGEQYFGPGTRLTVT.

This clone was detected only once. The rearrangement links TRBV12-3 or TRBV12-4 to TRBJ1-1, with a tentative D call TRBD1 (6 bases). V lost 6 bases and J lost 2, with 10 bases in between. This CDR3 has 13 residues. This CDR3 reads CASRGTPNTEAFF. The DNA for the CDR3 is TGTGCCAGCAGGGGGACACCCAACACTGAAGCTTTCTTT.

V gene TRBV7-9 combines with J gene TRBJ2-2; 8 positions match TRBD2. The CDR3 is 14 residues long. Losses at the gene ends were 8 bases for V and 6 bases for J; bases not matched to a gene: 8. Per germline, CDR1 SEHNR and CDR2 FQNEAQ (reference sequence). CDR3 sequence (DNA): TGTGCCAGCCGCCCCGGGAGGGCCCCCGGGGAGCTGTTTTTT. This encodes CASRPGRAPGELFF.

CDR3 nucleotide sequence: TGTGCCAGCAGCTTGCCCGGGTCGGCAGGGGGTGGCTACACCTTC. The encoded protein is CASSLPGSAGGGYTF. The chain joins TRBV5-4 to TRBJ1-2; 7 bases fit TRBD1. This CDR3 is built from 15 residues. CDR1 SGHNT and CDR2 YYREEE come from the germline V gene (reference sequence). The V and J ends lost 1 base and 7 bases, in that order; junction bases with no gene match: 10.

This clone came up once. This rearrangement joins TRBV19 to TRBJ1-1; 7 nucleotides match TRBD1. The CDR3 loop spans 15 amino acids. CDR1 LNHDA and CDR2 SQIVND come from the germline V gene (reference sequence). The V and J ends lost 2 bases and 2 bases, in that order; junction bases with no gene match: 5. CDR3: CASSIRGTDNTEAFF. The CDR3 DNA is TGTGCCAGTAGTATAAGAGGGACAGACAACACTGAAGCTTTCTTT.

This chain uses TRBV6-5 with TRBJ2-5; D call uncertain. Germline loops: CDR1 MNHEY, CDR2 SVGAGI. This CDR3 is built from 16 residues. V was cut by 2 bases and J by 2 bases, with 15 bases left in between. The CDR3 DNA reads TGTGCCAGCAGTTACCCCGACGGGTTTTTGCAAGAGACCCAGTACTTC. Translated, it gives CASSYPDGFLQETQYF.

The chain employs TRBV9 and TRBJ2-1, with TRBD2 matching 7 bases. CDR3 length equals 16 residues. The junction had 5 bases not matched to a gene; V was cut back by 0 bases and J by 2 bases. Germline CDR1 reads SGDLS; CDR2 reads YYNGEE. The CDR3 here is CASSVGRESPYNEQFF. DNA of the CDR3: TGTGCCAGCAGCGTAGGGCGGGAGAGCCCCTACAATGAGCAGTTCTTC.

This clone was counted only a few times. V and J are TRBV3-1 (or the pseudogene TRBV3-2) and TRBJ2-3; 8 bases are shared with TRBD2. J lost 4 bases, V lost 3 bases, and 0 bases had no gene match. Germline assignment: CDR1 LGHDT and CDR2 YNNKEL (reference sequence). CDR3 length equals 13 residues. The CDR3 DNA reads TGTGCCAGCAGCCAGCGGGGGGCAGATACGCAGTATTTT. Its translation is CASSQRGADTQYF.

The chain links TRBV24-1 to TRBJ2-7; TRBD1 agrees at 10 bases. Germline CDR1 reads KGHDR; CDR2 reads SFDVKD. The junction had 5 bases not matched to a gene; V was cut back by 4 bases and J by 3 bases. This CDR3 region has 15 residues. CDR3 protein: CATSDARTGGYEQYF. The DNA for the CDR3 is TGTGCCACCAGTGACGCCAGGACAGGGGGCTACGAGCAGTACTTC.

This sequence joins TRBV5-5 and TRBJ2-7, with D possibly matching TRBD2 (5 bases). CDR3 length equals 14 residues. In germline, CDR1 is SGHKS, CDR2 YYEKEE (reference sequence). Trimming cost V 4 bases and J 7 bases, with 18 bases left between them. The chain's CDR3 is CASSNPGVRGEQYF. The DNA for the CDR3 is TGTGCCAGCAGCAACCCGGGCGTCCGAGGGGAGCAGTACTTC.

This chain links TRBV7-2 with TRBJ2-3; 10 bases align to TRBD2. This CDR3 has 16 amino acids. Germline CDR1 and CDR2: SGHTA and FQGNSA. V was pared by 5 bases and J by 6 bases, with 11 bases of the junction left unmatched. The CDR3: CASSQTSGPPADTQYF. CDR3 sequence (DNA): TGTGCCAGCAGCCAGACTAGCGGGCCCCCCGCGGATACGCAGTATTTT.